This is a list of T cell receptor beta chains from one sample in a study of shared T cell receptors in the human thymus. Repertoires were generated with immunoSEQ multiplex PCR, while TCRdb's copy carries only in-frame clones and drops some. The table has some 660,000 clones, around 87% seen once. A further study also used this sample, focusing on human thymus T cells.

Sequenced material: thymocytes. The receptor source for this set is a boy under three years old with a congenital heart defect. CDR3s include the opening cysteine and the closing phenylalanine or tryptophan. The D gene is left open where the match is weak. Clone sizes are given selectively: once, few, many, or a class where the clone is expanded.

j_call | clone_size | d_call | v_call | cdr3_aa | cdr3_nt
TRBJ1-2 | NA | TRBD1 | TRBV27 | CASSHGTGKDYGYTF | TGTGCCAGCAGCCACGGGACAGGGAAAGACTATGGCTACACCTTC
TRBJ2-7 | NA | TRBD2 | TRBV5-4 | CASSPGLAGYEQYF | TGTGCCAGCAGCCCGGGACTAGCCGGCTACGAGCAGTACTTC
TRBJ2-7 | NA | TRBD2 | TRBV4-1 | CASSQVPTSGMCHEQYF | TGCGCCAGCAGCCAAGTTCCCACTAGCGGGATGTGTCACGAGCAGTACTTC
TRBJ2-1 | NA | TRBD2 | TRBV4-3 | CASSQDWGQKLAGGPGNEQFF | TGCGCCAGCAGCCAAGATTGGGGACAAAAGTTAGCGGGAGGGCCGGGGAATGAGCAGTTCTTC
TRBJ1-3 | NA | TRBD1 | TRBV28 | CASSLDRVSGNTIYF | TGTGCCAGCAGTCTCGACAGGGTATCTGGAAACACCATATATTTT
TRBJ2-5 | once | NA | TRBV5-8 | CASSREVRETQYF | TGTGCCAGCAGCCGAGAAGTTCGGGAGACCCAGTACTTC
TRBJ2-7 | NA | NA | TRBV6-4 | CASRETVFSSYEQYF | TGTGCCAGCAGGGAGACCGTCTTCAGCTCCTACGAGCAGTACTTC
TRBJ2-5 | NA | NA | TRBV4-3 | CASSRRTYTGYQETQYF | TGCGCCAGCAGCCGCAGAACTTATACAGGGTACCAAGAGACCCAGTACTTC
TRBJ1-5 | NA | TRBD1 | TRBV2 | CASRRQGRAGVQPQHF | TGTGCCAGCAGACGACAGGGGAGGGCAGGAGTCCAGCCCCAGCATTTT
TRBJ2-3 | NA | TRBD2 | TRBV5-4 | CASSPLAGVSTDTQYF | TGTGCCAGCAGCCCCTTAGCGGGAGTGAGCACAGATACGCAGTATTTT
TRBJ1-2 | NA | NA | TRBV29-1 | CSVLVNRSDYGYTF | TGCAGCGTTCTAGTAAACAGGTCGGACTATGGCTACACCTTC
TRBJ2-3 | NA | TRBD1 | TRBV28 | CASSPLRTGGTDTQYF | TGTGCCAGCAGTCCCCTGCGGACAGGGGGGACAGATACGCAGTATTTT
TRBJ1-2 | NA | NA | TRBV5-8 | CASSLGREGYTF | TGTGCCAGCAGCTTGGGAAGGGAGGGCTACACCTTC
TRBJ1-5 | NA | NA | TRBV27 | CASSLRNRVGNSNQPQHF | TGTGCCAGCAGTTTGAGGAACAGGGTGGGAAATAGCAATCAGCCCCAGCATTTT
TRBJ1-4 | NA | NA | TRBV5-1 | CASSLVSGNEKLFF | TGCGCCAGCAGCTTGGTATCAGGGAATGAAAAACTGTTTTTT
TRBJ2-5 | NA | NA | TRBV13 | CASSSKAVGETQYF | TGTGCCAGCAGCTCAAAAGCGGTTGGGGAGACCCAGTACTTC
TRBJ2-5 | NA | TRBD1 | TRBV25-1 | CASSQSGQGVLQETQYF | TGTGCCAGCAGCCAGTCGGGACAGGGCGTACTCCAAGAGACCCAGTACTTC
TRBJ2-7 | once | NA | TRBV16 | CASSQCSRRWCEQYF | TGTGCCAGCAGCCAATGTAGCCGGCGGTGGTGCGAGCAGTACTTC
TRBJ1-1 | few | TRBD1 | TRBV29-1 | CSARTGRNTEAFF | TGCAGCGCTAGGACAGGGCGGAACACTGAAGCTTTCTTT
TRBJ2-5 | NA | TRBD1 | TRBV6-5 | CASTKQGVQETQYF | TGTGCCAGTACCAAACAGGGGGTCCAAGAGACCCAGTACTTC
TRBJ2-1 | NA | TRBD2 | TRBV6-1 | CASKNSGSGNEQFF | TGTGCCAGCAAGAATAGCGGGAGTGGGAATGAGCAGTTCTTC
TRBJ2-7 | once | TRBD2 | TRBV5-5 | CASSRPFSGSSYEQYF | TGTGCCAGCAGCCGCCCTTTTAGCGGGAGCTCCTACGAGCAGTACTTC
TRBJ1-6 | NA | NA | TRBV19 | CASSPMAGENRYNSPLHF | TGTGCCAGTAGCCCCATGGCAGGGGAAAATCGATATAATTCACCCCTCCACTTT
TRBJ2-7 | NA | NA | TRBV12-5 | CASGLIGFPSYEQYF | TGTGCTAGTGGTTTGATCGGGTTTCCATCCTACGAGCAGTACTTC
TRBJ1-5 | NA | TRBD1 | TRBV6-5 | CASRRDRDQPQHF | TGTGCCAGCAGACGAGACAGGGACCAGCCCCAGCATTTT
TRBJ2-1 | NA | NA | TRBV6-4 | CASSSGIWGEKDEQFF | TGTGCCAGCTCGTCCGGAATATGGGGGGAAAAAGATGAGCAGTTCTTC
TRBJ1-2 | NA | NA | TRBV7-9 | CASSHLGQTYGYTF | TGTGCCAGCAGCCACCTAGGACAGACCTATGGCTACACCTTC
TRBJ2-4 | NA | TRBD1 | TRBV30 | CAWRPPGQFDIQYF | TGTGCCTGGCGACCCCCGGGACAGTTCGACATTCAGTACTTC
TRBJ1-4 | NA | NA | TRBV27 | CASSQGEKLFF | TGTGCCAGCAGTCAGGGTGAAAAACTGTTTTTT
TRBJ2-5 | once | TRBD2 | TRBV9 | CASSESGGLAQETQYF | TGTGCCAGCAGCGAAAGCGGAGGACTAGCTCAAGAGACCCAGTACTTC
TRBJ1-4 | NA | TRBD1 | TRBV14 | CASSPQQGGFEKLFF | TGTGCCAGCAGCCCTCAACAGGGGGGATTTGAAAAACTGTTTTTT
TRBJ2-1 | NA | NA | TRBV20-1 | CSARDRLEQFF | TGCAGTGCTAGAGACCGACTCGAGCAGTTCTTC
TRBJ2-5 | NA | NA | TRBV2 | CASSDWRGEGFWKETQYF | TGTGCCAGCAGTGATTGGCGGGGAGAAGGTTTTTGGAAAGAGACCCAGTACTTC
TRBJ2-7 | few | TRBD2 | TRBV11-2 | CASSPIRASGGDHFYEQYF | TGTGCCAGCAGCCCCATTCGTGCTAGCGGGGGGGACCATTTTTACGAGCAGTACTTC
TRBJ1-1 | few | NA | TRBV11-2 | CASNPPLGATEAFF | TGTGCCAGCAACCCTCCCTTGGGGGCGACTGAAGCTTTCTTT
TRBJ2-1 | NA | TRBD2 | TRBV4-1 | CASSQGSRSETSDYNEQFF | TGCGCCAGCAGCCAAGGTAGTCGATCTGAGACTAGCGACTACAATGAGCAGTTCTTC
TRBJ1-3 | NA | NA | TRBV4-1 | CASSQDRGGGVGTIYF | TGCGCCAGCAGCCAAGATCGGGGAGGCGGAGTTGGCACCATATATTTT
TRBJ2-5 | NA | TRBD1 | TRBV30 | CAWSPPGQGVGETQYF | TGTGCCTGGAGCCCCCCGGGACAGGGGGTTGGGGAGACCCAGTACTTC
TRBJ1-1 | NA | NA | TRBV30 | CAWCEPGSLNEAFF | TGTGCCTGGTGCGAACCCGGGTCTTTGAATGAAGCTTTCTTT
TRBJ2-7 | NA | NA | TRBV4-1 | CASSQAWGEKSYEQYF | TGCGCCAGCAGCCAAGCTTGGGGGGAGAAGAGCTACGAGCAGTACTTC
TRBJ2-7 | NA | TRBD2 | TRBV28 | CASSSVAGVTYEQYF | TGTGCCAGCAGTAGCGTAGCGGGAGTCACCTACGAGCAGTACTTC
TRBJ2-7 | NA | TRBD1 | TRBV10-3 | CAISESRLGDRQPEYEQYF | TGTGCCATCAGTGAATCTAGGTTGGGGGACAGGCAGCCGGAGTACGAGCAGTACTTC
TRBJ1-1 | once | NA | TRBV27 | CASRGIGHPNTEAFF | TGTGCCAGCAGGGGGATAGGACACCCGAACACTGAAGCTTTCTTT
TRBJ2-1 | NA | NA | TRBV6-5 | CASSSKAGYPYNEQFF | TGTGCCAGCAGTTCTAAAGCGGGCTACCCCTACAATGAGCAGTTCTTC
TRBJ1-1 | NA | TRBD1 | TRBV12-5 | CASGLFRTGDTEAFF | TGTGCTAGTGGTTTGTTTCGAACAGGGGACACTGAAGCTTTCTTT
TRBJ1-4 | NA | NA | TRBV5-1 | CASRVGQDNEKLFF | TGCGCCAGCAGGGTTGGGCAGGATAATGAAAAACTGTTTTTT
TRBJ1-4 | few | NA | TRBV29-1 | CSAWATEDNEKLFF | TGCAGCGCGTGGGCGACAGAAGATAATGAAAAACTGTTTTTT
TRBJ2-1 | NA | TRBD1 | TRBV4-1 | CASSPDRVASLSYNEQFF | TGCGCCAGCAGCCCGGACAGGGTCGCTAGCCTCTCCTACAATGAGCAGTTCTTC